The 21 T cell receptor beta chains in this list originate from one sample, sequenced in a study of T cell responses to AZD1222 COVID-19 vaccine. Clones were read by immunoSEQ multiplex PCR, and TCRdb kept only the in-frame ones, dropping some. The table shows 120,000 or so clones, with around nine tenths occurring only once. The starting material was peripheral blood, obtained on day 0 of AZD1222 vaccination. The origin of the receptors is an adult in good health.

This sequence joins TRBV25-1 and TRBJ2-5; 10 bases align to TRBD1. From germline, CDR1 is MGHDK and CDR2 SYGVNS. Germline trimming cut 4 bases from V and 5 bases from J; bases unmatched to any gene: 7. The CDR3 spans 15 residues. DNA of the CDR3: TGTGCCAGCAGTGTGGGACAGGGGATCTTTGAGACCCAGTACTTC. Its protein is CASSVGQGIFETQYF.

This chain connects TRBV4-3 to TRBJ2-2; TRBD2 is a possible D gene (6 bases). This CDR3 is 15 amino acids long. V shed 4 bases and J shed 6 bases, with 15 bases lying between them. The germline CDR1 and CDR2 sequences are LGHNA and YSLEER. The CDR3 reads CASSRGGINAGELFF. CDR3 DNA sequence: TGCGCCAGCAGCCGTGGAGGGATCAACGCCGGGGAGCTGTTTTTT.

The chain joins TRBV7-6 to TRBJ1-1; D is ambiguous. The CDR3 has 13 residues. Germline values: CDR1 SGHVS, CDR2 FNYEAQ. The germline V and J ends were trimmed by 7 bases and 1 base, with 10 bases remaining between them. Here the CDR3 DNA reads TGTGCCAGCACCCTAAGGGCGAACACTGAAGCTTTCTTT. Encoded protein: CASTLRANTEAFF.

V usage is TRBV25-1 and J usage is TRBJ2-7; 12 bases line up with TRBD2. In germline, CDR1 is MGHDK, CDR2 SYGVNS. The CDR3 has 16 amino acids. V lost 6 bases to trimming and J lost 3 bases; unmatched junction nucleotides: 9. This CDR3 reads CASSPRTSGILYEQYF. The CDR3 DNA reads as TGTGCCAGCAGCCCCCGGACTAGCGGGATCCTCTACGAGCAGTACTTC.

The rearrangement joins TRBV5-1 to TRBJ1-4, with D hard to call. Trimming took off 2 bases at V and 5 bases at J, with 10 bases between the two ends. The CDR3 has 14 residues. CDR1 is SGHRS and CDR2 is YFSETQ in the germline V gene. The CDR3 spells CASSLSRGNEKLFF. Here the CDR3 DNA reads TGCGCCAGCAGCTTAAGTAGAGGAAATGAAAAACTGTTTTTT.

This clone was seen just once. CDR3 in DNA: TGTGCCAGCAGCCAATCCCAAGGGGGCGGACAGCCCCAGCATTTT. This translates into CASSQSQGGGQPQHF. The chain employs TRBV3-1 (or the pseudogene TRBV3-2) and TRBJ1-5, with 7 bases identical to TRBD1. The CDR3 loop spans 15 amino acids. Per germline, CDR1 LGHDT and CDR2 YNNKEL (reference sequence). V was clipped by 2 bases and J by 7 bases; unmatched bases: 8.

This clone was counted between two and nine times. V usage is TRBV2 and J usage is TRBJ2-1; D not certain. V lost 5 bases to trimming and J lost 0 bases, with 17 bases between them. The CDR3 extends over 17 amino acids. CDR1 is SNHLY, CDR2 FYNNEI, per germline. The DNA for the CDR3 is TGTGCCAGCAGTACCCTGGACCTCCCAAGCTCCTACAATGAGCAGTTCTTC. This encodes CASSTLDLPSSYNEQFF.

CDR3 residues: CASSPRPDRRGGEQYF. In nucleotides, the CDR3 is TGTGCCAGCAGCCCGAGACCCGACAGACGAGGAGGCGAGCAGTACTTC. This sequence joins TRBV7-6 and TRBJ2-7, with D perhaps TRBD1 or TRBD2 (5 bases each). The CDR3 runs 16 residues. Germline V CDR1 and CDR2: SGHVS, FNYEAQ. The V end was cut by 5 bases, the J end by 6 bases, with 23 bases between.

This chain joins TRBV19 and TRBJ2-3; 7 bases fit TRBD2. Germline CDR1 reads LNHDA; CDR2 reads SQIVND (reference sequence). There are 16 residues in the CDR3. V was clipped by 1 base and J by 4 bases; unmatched bases: 8. CDR3 DNA sequence: TGTGCCAGTAGTATAGGCCCAGCGGGACTTTCAGATACGCAGTATTTT. Amino acids: CASSIGPAGLSDTQYF.

V and J are TRBV4-1 and TRBJ2-3; possible D gene TRBD2, 5 bases. CDR1 and CDR2 (germline): MGHRA, YSYEKL. This CDR3 is 14 amino acids long. V dropped 3 bases and J dropped 2 bases, with 9 bases sitting between them. The DNA for the CDR3 is TGCGCCAGCAGCCAGCCCCGGGACACAGATACGCAGTATTTT. Its protein is CASSQPRDTDTQYF.

The rearrangement links TRBV2 to TRBJ1-5; 7 bases are shared with TRBD1. The CDR3 is 12 amino acids. The germline gives CDR1 SNHLY, CDR2 FYNNEI. The V gene end was trimmed by 4 bases and the J gene end by 6 bases; junction bases not matched to a gene: 0. The CDR3 coding sequence is TGTGCCAGCAGTGGGGACAGTCAGCCCCAGCATTTT. This codes for CASSGDSQPQHF.

The chain uses TRBV6-6 and TRBJ1-1; D perhaps matches TRBD1 (5 bases). The V and J ends lost 6 bases and 7 bases respectively, with 12 bases between them. CDR3 length: 12 residues. CDR1 and CDR2 from the germline V gene are MNHNY and SVGAGI (reference sequence). The CDR3 DNA reads as TGTGCCAGCAGCAATACGGGGCATGAAGCTTTCTTT. This codes for CASSNTGHEAFF.

The chain couples TRBV2 to TRBJ1-3; D is unresolved. V gave up 6 bases and J gave up 0 bases, with 15 bases separating them. The CDR3 sequence is 16 residues long. CDR1 is SNHLY, CDR2 FYNNEI, per germline. CDR3 sequence reads: CASRLSGSGSGNTIYF. CDR3 nucleotides: TGTGCCAGCAGATTAAGCGGTTCAGGCTCTGGAAACACCATATATTTT.

This rearrangement joins TRBV15 to TRBJ2-1, with D unclear. The germline V gene has CDR1 LNHNV and CDR2 YYDKDF (reference sequence). The V gene lost 5 bases and the J gene lost 2 bases, with 10 bases spanning the gap. The CDR3 contains 14 residues. Here the CDR3 DNA reads TGTGCCACCAGCCGAAGACGGACCTACAATGAGCAGTTCTTC. The encoded protein is CATSRRRTYNEQFF.

The chain carries TRBV24-1 and TRBJ1-1; weak D call: TRBD1 (5 bases). Germline V gives CDR1 KGHDR, CDR2 SFDVKD. Trimming left V 1 base short and J 10 bases short, with 15 bases between. CDR3 length equals 14 residues. In DNA, the CDR3 is TGTGCCACCAGTGATTTTTCAGGGTGGGTAGGAGCTTTCTTT. Its protein product is CATSDFSGWVGAFF.

This chain uses TRBV5-1 with TRBJ1-3; 7 bases map to TRBD1. Per germline, CDR1 SGHRS and CDR2 YFSETQ. The CDR3 is 14 amino acids. The trim removed 0 bases at V and 4 bases at J, leaving 1 base unmatched. The CDR3 here is CASSLVQGGNTIYF. The CDR3 DNA follows: TGCGCCAGCAGCTTGGTACAGGGGGGAAACACCATATATTTT.

The rearrangement joins TRBV9 to TRBJ2-3; D uncertain. There are 12 residues in the CDR3. V was shortened by 4 bases and J by 4 bases, with 7 bases between the two germline ends. The germline gives CDR1 SGDLS, CDR2 YYNGEE. CDR3 in DNA: TGTGCCAGCAGCCCTCGCCCAGATACGCAGTATTTT. Protein product: CASSPRPDTQYF.

The V call is TRBV30, the J call TRBJ1-2; 7 bases are a match to TRBD1. V was pared by 4 bases and J by 7 bases, with 15 bases of the junction left unmatched. The CDR3 totals 15 residues. The germline CDR1 and CDR2 sequences are GTSNPN and SVGIG (reference sequence). The CDR3 nucleotides read TGTGCCTGGAAAGTGAGACAGGGTTCGTTGTTTGGCTACACCTTC. Translation gives CAWKVRQGSLFGYTF. Full variable domain (remainder filled in from reference TRBV30 and TRBJ1-2): SQTIHQWPATLVQPVGSPLSLECTVEGTSNPNLYWYRQAAGRGLQLLFYSVGIGQISSEVPQNLSASRPQDRQFILSSKKLLLSDSGFYLCAWKVRQGSLFGYTFGSGTRLTVV.

The chain carries TRBV7-8 and TRBJ2-7; 10 bases are shared with TRBD1. V shed 5 bases and J 5 bases; nucleotides not matched to a gene: 3. CDR3 length: 13 amino acids. Germline lookup yields CDR1 SGHVS and CDR2 FQNEAQ. The CDR3: CASSTTGGHEQYF. CDR3 DNA sequence: TGTGCCAGCAGCACGACAGGGGGCCACGAGCAGTACTTC.

The chain is built from TRBV4-2 and TRBJ2-7; 8 positions agree with TRBD2. V was clipped by 0 bases and J by 2 bases; unmatched bases: 3. The CDR3 is made up of 15 amino acids. Germline V gives CDR1 LGHNA, CDR2 YNFKEQ. The CDR3 sequence: CASSQDRTSPYEQYF. The CDR3 DNA sequence: TGTGCCAGCAGCCAAGACAGGACTAGCCCCTACGAGCAGTACTTC.

The chain links TRBV7-2 to TRBJ1-5; the D gene is possibly TRBD1 (6 bases). Germline loops: CDR1 SGHTA, CDR2 FQGNSA. This CDR3 contains 15 residues. The V end was cut by 2 bases, the J end by 0 bases, with 8 bases between. Written as DNA, the CDR3 is TGTGCCAGCAGCTTACAAGGGGGTAGCAATCAGCCCCAGCATTTT. This translates into CASSLQGGSNQPQHF.